This T cell receptor beta chain was found in a study of blood T cell repertoires in COVID-19. Some clones are missing from TCRdb's copy, which holds only in-frame ones; the method was immunoSEQ multiplex PCR. This sample has about 200,000 clones; about 79% occur once, and the top ten carry 13%. V lost 5 bases and J lost 7; bases outside the gene matches: 5. CDR3 length equals 14 residues. Germline-derived CDR1 and CDR2 are MDHEN and SYDVKM. This receptor was obtained from a human donor in a cohort sampled during active COVID-19. Source material: peripheral blood. The rearrangement joins TRBV28 to TRBJ2-7; 13 nucleotides line up with TRBD2. CDR3 nucleotide sequence: TGTGCCAGCAGTAAGGGACTAGCGGGAAGGGAGCAGTACTTC. Its protein is CASSKGLAGREQYF.